Listed here is a single T cell receptor (beta chain). Its antigen is not identified. This sample was taken from a study of shared clonotypes between healthy human individuals. The V and J ends lost 7 bases and 0 bases respectively, with 16 bases between them. CDR1 and CDR2 from the germline V gene are MNHEY and SMNVEV (reference sequence). There are 15 residues in the CDR3. The assay was immunoSEQ multiplex PCR, and TCRdb's table has in-frame clones only and misses some. The sample records some 2,500,000 clones, roughly 93% being singletons. Points from the study as a whole: Among a few donors, 4.5% to 5.5% of naive CD4 clonotypes were found in common. Rarefaction indicated that sorted-subset sequencing remained incomplete although depth was large.

Sequenced sample: naive CD4+ T cells from PBMCs. Subset given: CD45RA+ positively selected. This chain joins TRBV27 and TRBJ2-7; a possible D gene is TRBD1 (5 bases). The receptor was derived from a man aged 18-30 years in good health. Some clones in this sample may be carry-over from other donors' samples. CDR3 sequence reads: CASMLEQGRSYEQYF. The CDR3 region has the DNA TGTGCCAGCATGCTCGAGCAGGGCCGCTCCTACGAGCAGTACTTC.